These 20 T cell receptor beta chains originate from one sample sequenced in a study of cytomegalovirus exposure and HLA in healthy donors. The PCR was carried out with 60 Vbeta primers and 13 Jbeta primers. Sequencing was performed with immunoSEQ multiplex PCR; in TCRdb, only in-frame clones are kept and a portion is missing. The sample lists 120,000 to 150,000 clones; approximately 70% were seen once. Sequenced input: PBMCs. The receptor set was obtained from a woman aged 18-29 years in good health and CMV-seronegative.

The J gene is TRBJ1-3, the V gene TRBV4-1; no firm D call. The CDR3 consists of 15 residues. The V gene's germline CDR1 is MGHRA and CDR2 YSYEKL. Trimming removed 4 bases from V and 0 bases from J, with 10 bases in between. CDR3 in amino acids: CASSRPEPSGNTIYF. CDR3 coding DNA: TGCGCCAGCAGCCGCCCCGAGCCCTCTGGAAACACCATATATTTT.

In DNA form, the CDR3 reads TGCGCCAGCAGCTTTTATGTAAGACAGGATACCTCCTACGAGCAGTACTTC. Translating it yields CASSFYVRQDTSYEQYF. The rearrangement joins TRBV5-1 to TRBJ2-7, with TRBD1 as a possible D gene (6 bases). The CDR3 extends over 17 amino acids. Germline assignment: CDR1 SGHRS and CDR2 YFSETQ. V was clipped by 2 bases and J by 0 bases, with 18 bases between them. The variable domain in full, completed from reference TRBV5-1 and TRBJ2-7, reads KAGVTQTPRYLIKTRGQQVTLSCSPISGHRSVSWYQQTPGQGLQFLFEYFSETQRNKGNFPGRFSGRQFSNSRSEMNVSTLELGDSALYLCASSFYVRQDTSYEQYFGPGTRLTVT.

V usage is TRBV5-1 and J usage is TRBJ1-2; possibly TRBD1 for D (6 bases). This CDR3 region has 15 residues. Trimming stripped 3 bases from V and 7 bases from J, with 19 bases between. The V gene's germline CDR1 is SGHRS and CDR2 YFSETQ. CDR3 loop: CASSWGHSYKGGYTF. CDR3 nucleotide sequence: TGCGCCAGCAGCTGGGGACACTCCTATAAGGGTGGCTACACCTTC.

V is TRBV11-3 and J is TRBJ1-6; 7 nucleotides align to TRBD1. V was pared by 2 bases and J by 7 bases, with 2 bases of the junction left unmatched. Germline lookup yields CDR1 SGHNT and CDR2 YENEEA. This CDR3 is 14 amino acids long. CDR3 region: CASSLSGGNSPLHF. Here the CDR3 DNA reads TGTGCCAGCAGCTTATCAGGGGGGAATTCACCCCTCCACTTT.

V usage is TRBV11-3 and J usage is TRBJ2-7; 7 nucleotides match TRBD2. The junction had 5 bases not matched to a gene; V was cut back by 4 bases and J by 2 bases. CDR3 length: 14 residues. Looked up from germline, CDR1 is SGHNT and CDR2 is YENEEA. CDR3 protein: CASSSPLAPYEQYF. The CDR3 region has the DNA TGTGCCAGCAGCTCACCACTAGCGCCCTACGAGCAGTACTTC.

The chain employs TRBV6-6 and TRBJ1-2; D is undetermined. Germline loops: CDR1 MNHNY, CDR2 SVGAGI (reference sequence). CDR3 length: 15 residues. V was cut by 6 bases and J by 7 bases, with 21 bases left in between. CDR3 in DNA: TGTGCCAGCAGCCAAGGAGAAGCCCAAGTTGGTGGCTACACCTTC. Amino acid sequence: CASSQGEAQVGGYTF.

The CDR3 here is CASSQPTGTNEKLFF. Written as DNA, the CDR3 is TGCGCCAGCAGCCAACCGACAGGGACTAATGAAAAACTGTTTTTT. The V and J genes are TRBV4-1 and TRBJ1-4; 7 bases match TRBD1. V was clipped by 2 bases and J by 2 bases; unmatched bases: 2. The CDR3 spans 15 residues. Germline V gene sequence: CDR1 MGHRA, CDR2 YSYEKL.

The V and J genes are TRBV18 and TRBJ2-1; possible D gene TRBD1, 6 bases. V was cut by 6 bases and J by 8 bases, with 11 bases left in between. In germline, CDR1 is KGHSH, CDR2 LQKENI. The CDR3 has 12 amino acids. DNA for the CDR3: TGTGCCAGCTCTCGCGAGGGGGATGAGCAGTTCTTC. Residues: CASSREGDEQFF.

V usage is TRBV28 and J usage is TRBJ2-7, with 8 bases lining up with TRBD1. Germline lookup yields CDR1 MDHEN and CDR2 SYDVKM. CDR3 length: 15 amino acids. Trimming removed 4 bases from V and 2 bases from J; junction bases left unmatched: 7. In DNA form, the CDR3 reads TGTGCCAGCAGTTCCCAGGGGGCATCAGCCTACGAGCAGTACGTC. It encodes CASSSQGASAYEQYV.

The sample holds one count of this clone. DNA for the CDR3: TGTGCCGGGGCCTACGAGCAGTACTTC. Residues: CAGAYEQYF. The genes are TRBV7-6 and TRBJ2-5; D remains ambiguous. The DNA end lines up better with TRBJ2-7; the J call may be wrong. From germline, CDR1 is SGHVS and CDR2 FNYEAQ. The CDR3 contains 9 residues.

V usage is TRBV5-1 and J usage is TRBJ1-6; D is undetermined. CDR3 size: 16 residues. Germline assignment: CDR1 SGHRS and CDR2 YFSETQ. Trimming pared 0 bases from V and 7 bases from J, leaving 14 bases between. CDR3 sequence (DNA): TGCGCCAGCAGCTTGGATCTTGGAGGGCTAAATTCACCCCTCCACTTT. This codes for CASSLDLGGLNSPLHF.

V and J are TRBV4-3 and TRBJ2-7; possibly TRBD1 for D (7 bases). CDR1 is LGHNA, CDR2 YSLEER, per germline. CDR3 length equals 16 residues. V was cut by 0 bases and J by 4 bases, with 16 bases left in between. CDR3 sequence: CASSQELGGGKYEQYF. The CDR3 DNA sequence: TGCGCCAGCAGCCAAGAACTCGGAGGGGGCAAGTACGAGCAGTACTTC.

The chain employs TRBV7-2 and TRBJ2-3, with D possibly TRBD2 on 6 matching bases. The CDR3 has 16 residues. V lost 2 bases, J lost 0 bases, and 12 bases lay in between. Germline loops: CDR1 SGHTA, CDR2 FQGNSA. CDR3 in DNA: TGTGCCAGCAGCTTACTGCGGGGATCTAGCACAGATACGCAGTATTTT. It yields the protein CASSLLRGSSTDTQYF.

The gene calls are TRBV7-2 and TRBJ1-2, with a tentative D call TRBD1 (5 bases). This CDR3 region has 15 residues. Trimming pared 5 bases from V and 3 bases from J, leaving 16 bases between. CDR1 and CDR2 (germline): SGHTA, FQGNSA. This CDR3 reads CASSELGQGYYGYTF. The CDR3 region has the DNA TGTGCCAGCAGCGAGCTGGGGCAGGGCTACTATGGCTACACCTTC.

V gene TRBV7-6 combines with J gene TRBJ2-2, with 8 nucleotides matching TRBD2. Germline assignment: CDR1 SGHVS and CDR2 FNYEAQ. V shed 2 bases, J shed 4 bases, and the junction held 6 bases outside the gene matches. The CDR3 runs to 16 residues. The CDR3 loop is CASSLNSAGATGELFF. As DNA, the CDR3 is TGTGCCAGCAGCTTAAACTCAGCGGGGGCCACCGGGGAGCTGTTTTTT.

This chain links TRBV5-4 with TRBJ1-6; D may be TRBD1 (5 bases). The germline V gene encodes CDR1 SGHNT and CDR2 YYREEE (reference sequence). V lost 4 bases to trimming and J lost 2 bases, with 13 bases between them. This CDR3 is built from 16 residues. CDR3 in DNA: TGTGCCAGCAGCAAAACAGGATTCACCTATAATTCACCCCTCCACTTT. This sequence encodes CASSKTGFTYNSPLHF.

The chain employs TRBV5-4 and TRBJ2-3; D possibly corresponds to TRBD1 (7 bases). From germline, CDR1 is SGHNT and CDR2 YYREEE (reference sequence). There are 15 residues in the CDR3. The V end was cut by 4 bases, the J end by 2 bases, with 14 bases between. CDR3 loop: CASSGRTGNTDTQYF. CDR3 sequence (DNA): TGTGCCAGCAGCGGGAGGACAGGAAACACAGATACGCAGTATTTT.

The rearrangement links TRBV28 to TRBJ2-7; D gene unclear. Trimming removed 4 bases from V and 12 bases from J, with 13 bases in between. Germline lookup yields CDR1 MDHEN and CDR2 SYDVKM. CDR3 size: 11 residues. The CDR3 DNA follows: TGTGCCAGCAGTTCCGCCCCCAGGTGGTACTTC. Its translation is CASSSAPRWYF.

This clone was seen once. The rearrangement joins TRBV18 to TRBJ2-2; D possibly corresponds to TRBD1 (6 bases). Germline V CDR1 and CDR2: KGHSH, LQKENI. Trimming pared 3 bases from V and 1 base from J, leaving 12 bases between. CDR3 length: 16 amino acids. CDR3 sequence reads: CASSPQDRLNTGELFF. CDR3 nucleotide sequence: TGTGCCAGCTCACCCCAAGACAGGCTGAACACCGGGGAGCTGTTTTTT.

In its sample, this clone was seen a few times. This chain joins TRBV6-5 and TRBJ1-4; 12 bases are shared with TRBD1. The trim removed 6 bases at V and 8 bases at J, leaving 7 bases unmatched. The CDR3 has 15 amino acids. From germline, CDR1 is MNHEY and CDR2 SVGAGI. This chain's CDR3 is CASRPPGQGAEKLFF. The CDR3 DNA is TGTGCCAGCAGACCCCCGGGACAGGGGGCCGAAAAACTGTTTTTT.